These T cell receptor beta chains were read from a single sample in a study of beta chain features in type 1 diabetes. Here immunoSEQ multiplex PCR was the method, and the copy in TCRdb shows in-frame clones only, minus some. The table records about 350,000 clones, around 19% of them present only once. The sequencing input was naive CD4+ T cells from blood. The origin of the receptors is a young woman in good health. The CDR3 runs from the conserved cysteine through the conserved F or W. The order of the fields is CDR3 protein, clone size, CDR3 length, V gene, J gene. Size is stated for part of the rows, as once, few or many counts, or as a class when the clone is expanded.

CSVADRGYTEAFF	-	13	TRBV29-1	TRBJ1-1
CASSQDRNTEAFF	few	13	TRBV5-6	TRBJ1-1
CASSSTSAVLRPRTTYNEQFF	few	21	TRBV18	TRBJ2-1
CSVVPTLRRGTEAFF	few	15	TRBV29-1	TRBJ1-1
CASSQANYGYTF	-	12	TRBV4-3	TRBJ1-2
CASSGRPDYGYTF	-	13	TRBV2	TRBJ1-2
CSVVPGQGYEQYF	-	13	TRBV29-1	TRBJ2-7
CASSLDGGAPYNEQFF	-	16	TRBV5-4	TRBJ2-1
CASSPGQGREQYF	-	13	TRBV5-6	TRBJ2-7
CASSVGGTDTQYF	few	13	TRBV9	TRBJ2-3
CASSSGQTTDTQYF	-	14	TRBV28	TRBJ2-3
CSAEGGGKQFF	few	11	TRBV20-1	TRBJ2-1
CASSVLAGGYNEQFF	-	15	TRBV2	TRBJ2-1
CASSLVGLDSFLQETQYF	-	18	TRBV5-6	TRBJ2-5
CASSLGDRIAKNIQYF	-	16	TRBV7-8	TRBJ2-4
CSANRDTQYF	-	10	TRBV20-1	TRBJ2-3
CASSPLGGGETQYF	few	14	TRBV7-9	TRBJ2-5
CAISEEGARSEQYF	-	14	TRBV10-3	TRBJ2-7
CASTRQGDKEKLFF	-	14	TRBV2	TRBJ1-4
CAYGLLRMAFF	few	11	TRBV30	TRBJ1-1
CASSSRQGGTEAFF	-	14	TRBV5-4	TRBJ1-1
CASTGQGTEKLFF	few	13	TRBV2	TRBJ1-4
CASSQHRPYEQYF	-	13	TRBV23-1	TRBJ2-7
CASRQPGTHQETQYF	-	15	TRBV7-9	TRBJ2-5
CASSWGDSREQYF	few	13	TRBV7-9	TRBJ2-7
CASSWTGIYEQYF	few	13	TRBV7-2	TRBJ2-7